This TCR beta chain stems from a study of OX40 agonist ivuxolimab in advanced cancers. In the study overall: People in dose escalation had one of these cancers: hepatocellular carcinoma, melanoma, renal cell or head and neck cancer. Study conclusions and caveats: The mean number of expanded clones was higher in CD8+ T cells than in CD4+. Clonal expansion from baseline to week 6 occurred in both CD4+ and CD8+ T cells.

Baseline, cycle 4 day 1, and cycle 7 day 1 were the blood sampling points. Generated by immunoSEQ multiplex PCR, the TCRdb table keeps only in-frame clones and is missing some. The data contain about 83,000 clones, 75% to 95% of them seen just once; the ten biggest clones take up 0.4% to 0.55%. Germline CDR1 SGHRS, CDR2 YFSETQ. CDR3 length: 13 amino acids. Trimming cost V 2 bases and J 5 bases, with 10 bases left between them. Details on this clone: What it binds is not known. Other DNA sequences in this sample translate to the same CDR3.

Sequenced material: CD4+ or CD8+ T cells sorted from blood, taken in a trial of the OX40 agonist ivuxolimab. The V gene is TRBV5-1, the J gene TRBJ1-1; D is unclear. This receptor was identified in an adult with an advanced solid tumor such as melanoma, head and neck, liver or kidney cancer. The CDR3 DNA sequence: TGCGCCAGCAGCTTATCCGGGGATACTGAAGCTTTCTTT. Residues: CASSLSGDTEAFF.